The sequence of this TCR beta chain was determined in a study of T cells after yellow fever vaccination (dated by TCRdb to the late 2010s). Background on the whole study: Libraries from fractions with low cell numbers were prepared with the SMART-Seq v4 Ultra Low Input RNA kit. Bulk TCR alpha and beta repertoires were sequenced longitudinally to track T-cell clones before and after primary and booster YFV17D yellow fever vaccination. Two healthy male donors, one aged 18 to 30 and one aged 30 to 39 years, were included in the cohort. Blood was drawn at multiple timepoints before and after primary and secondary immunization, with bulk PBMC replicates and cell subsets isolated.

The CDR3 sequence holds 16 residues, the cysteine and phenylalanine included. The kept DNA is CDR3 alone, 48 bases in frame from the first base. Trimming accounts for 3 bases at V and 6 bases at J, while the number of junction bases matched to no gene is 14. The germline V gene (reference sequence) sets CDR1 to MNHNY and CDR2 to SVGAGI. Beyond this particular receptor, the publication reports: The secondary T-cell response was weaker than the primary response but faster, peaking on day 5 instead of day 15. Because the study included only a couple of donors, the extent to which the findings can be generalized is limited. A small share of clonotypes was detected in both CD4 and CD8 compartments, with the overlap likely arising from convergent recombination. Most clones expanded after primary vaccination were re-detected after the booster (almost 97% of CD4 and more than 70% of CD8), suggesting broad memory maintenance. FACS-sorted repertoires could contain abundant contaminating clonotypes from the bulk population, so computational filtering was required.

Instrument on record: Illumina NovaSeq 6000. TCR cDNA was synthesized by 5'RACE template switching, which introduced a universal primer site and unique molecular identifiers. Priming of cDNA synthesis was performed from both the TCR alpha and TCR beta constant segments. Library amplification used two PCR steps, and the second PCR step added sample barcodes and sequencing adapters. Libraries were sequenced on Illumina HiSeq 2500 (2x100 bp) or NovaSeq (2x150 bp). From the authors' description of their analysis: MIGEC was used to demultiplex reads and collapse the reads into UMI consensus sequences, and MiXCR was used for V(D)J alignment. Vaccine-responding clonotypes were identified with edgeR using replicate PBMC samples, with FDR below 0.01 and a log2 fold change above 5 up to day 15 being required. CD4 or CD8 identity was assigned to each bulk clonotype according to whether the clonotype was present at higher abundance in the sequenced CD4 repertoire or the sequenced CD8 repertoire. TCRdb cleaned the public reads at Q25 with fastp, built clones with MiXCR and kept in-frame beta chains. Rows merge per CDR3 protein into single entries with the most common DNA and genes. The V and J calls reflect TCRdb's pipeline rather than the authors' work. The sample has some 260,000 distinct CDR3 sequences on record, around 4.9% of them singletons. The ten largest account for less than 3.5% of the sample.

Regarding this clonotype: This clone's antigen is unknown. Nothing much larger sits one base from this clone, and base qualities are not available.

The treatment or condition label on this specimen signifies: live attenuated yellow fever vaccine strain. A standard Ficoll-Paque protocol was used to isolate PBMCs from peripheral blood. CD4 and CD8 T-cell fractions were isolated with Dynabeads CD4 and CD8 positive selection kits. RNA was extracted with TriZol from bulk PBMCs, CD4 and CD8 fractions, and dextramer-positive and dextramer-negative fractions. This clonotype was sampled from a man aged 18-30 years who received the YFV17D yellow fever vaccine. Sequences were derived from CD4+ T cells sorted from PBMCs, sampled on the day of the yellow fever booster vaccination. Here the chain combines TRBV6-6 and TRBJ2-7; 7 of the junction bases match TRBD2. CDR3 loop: CASSYRSTGGPLEQYF. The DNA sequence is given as TGTGCCAGCAGTTATAGGTCCACGGGGGGACCCCTCGAGCAGTACTTC.